The 9 T cell receptor beta chains below come from one sample, sequenced in a study of cytomegalovirus exposure and HLA in healthy donors (dated by TCRdb to about 2017). The library was obtained by the immunoSEQ multiplex PCR assay. For the multiplex PCR, a mixture combining 60 forward primers for TCR Vbeta segments and 13 reverse primers for TCR Jbeta segments was used. TCRdb provides this immuneACCESS table in a form limited to in-frame rearrangements. Some clones are lacking; in checked studies, under half of them reflect an unresolved V gene, and why the rest are absent is not known. This sample holds around 200,000 clones; roughly four fifths were observed only once. The ten largest make up around 1.9% of the sample. The material sequenced was PBMCs. The receptors were sampled from a woman aged 25-40 years in good health and CMV-seropositive.

The chain is built from TRBV19 and TRBJ1-1; tentative D call: TRBD1 (5 bases). The CDR3 runs 18 residues. V gave up 6 bases and J gave up 0 bases, with 23 bases separating them. Germline V CDR1 and CDR2: LNHDA, SQIVND (reference sequence). CDR3 in DNA: TGTGCCAGTAGCCTGGGGTTTAGCCACGGGGGGTTGAACACTGAAGCTTTCTTT. Its translation: CASSLGFSHGGLNTEAFF.

This clone was detected a few times. The chain recombines TRBV5-4 with TRBJ2-7; TRBD1 matches at 7 bases. V was clipped by 4 bases and J by 8 bases; unmatched bases: 21. Germline V CDR1 and CDR2: SGHNT, YYREEE (reference sequence). CDR3 length equals 17 residues. The CDR3 sequence: CASSPTSGWTTGSQQYF. The DNA for the CDR3 is TGTGCCAGCAGCCCCACTTCGGGATGGACGACAGGGAGTCAGCAGTACTTC.

This clone was seen just once. The chain links TRBV2 to TRBJ2-1, with D unclear. V was clipped by 4 bases and J by 3 bases, with 10 bases between them. This CDR3 has 14 amino acids. CDR1 and CDR2 (germline): SNHLY, FYNNEI. The chain's CDR3 is CASSGPFLYNEQFF. In nucleotides, the CDR3 is TGTGCCAGCAGTGGTCCCTTCCTCTACAATGAGCAGTTCTTC.

CDR3 amino acids: CASSSDPNEGYGYTF. The CDR3 coding sequence is TGCGCCAGCAGCTCGGATCCCAACGAGGGCTATGGCTACACCTTC. The chain uses TRBV5-1 and TRBJ1-2; D is unclear. The CDR3 spans 15 residues. The germline V gene encodes CDR1 SGHRS and CDR2 YFSETQ. With 3 bases removed from V and 4 bases from J, the gap between germline ends came to 16 bases.

This chain uses TRBV29-1 with TRBJ2-7, with D perhaps matching TRBD2 (6 bases). There are 14 residues in the CDR3. CDR1 and CDR2 from the germline V gene are SQVTM and ANQGSEA. The germline V and J ends were trimmed by 7 bases and 2 bases, with 18 bases remaining between them. This CDR3 reads CSGARDGQTYEQYF. The CDR3 bases are TGCAGCGGGGCGCGGGACGGCCAAACCTACGAGCAGTACTTC.

This clone was recorded only once. The chain links TRBV9 to TRBJ1-4; no clear D. The germline gives CDR1 SGDLS, CDR2 YYNGEE. The CDR3 runs to 14 residues. The ends were cut back, 1 base at V and 7 bases at J, with 11 bases in the middle. This CDR3 reads CASSVSSRGEKLFF. In DNA, the CDR3 is TGTGCCAGCAGCGTATCTAGTAGAGGTGAAAAACTGTTTTTT.

V usage is TRBV6-1 and J usage is TRBJ1-2, with 8 bases identical to TRBD1. The CDR3 is 12 amino acids. Germline CDR1 MNHNS, CDR2 SASEGT. Trimming took 5 bases from V and 8 from J; bases not matched to a gene: 4. The CDR3 spells CASSSTGAGYTF. The CDR3, as DNA: TGTGCCAGCAGTTCGACAGGGGCCGGCTACACCTTC.

In its sample, this clone was seen a few times. The CDR3 DNA reads TGTGCCAGCAGTCAACAGGGTTATGAAAACATTCAGTACTTC. Residues: CASSQQGYENIQYF. The J gene is TRBJ2-4, the V gene TRBV27; perhaps TRBD1 as D (6 bases). The CDR3 consists of 14 residues. V lost 5 bases, J lost 5 bases, and 13 bases lay in between. Germline lookup yields CDR1 MNHEY and CDR2 SMNVEV (reference sequence).

This chain links TRBV7-9 with TRBJ2-7; 8 positions agree with TRBD2. After removal of 3 bases from V and 1 base from J, the junction contained 5 bases not matched to a gene. Germline assignment: CDR1 SEHNR and CDR2 FQNEAQ (reference sequence). The CDR3 has 15 residues. CDR3 nucleotides: TGTGCCAGCAGCTTCCTAGCGGGTCAATCCTACGAGCAGTACTTC. Protein: CASSFLAGQSYEQYF.